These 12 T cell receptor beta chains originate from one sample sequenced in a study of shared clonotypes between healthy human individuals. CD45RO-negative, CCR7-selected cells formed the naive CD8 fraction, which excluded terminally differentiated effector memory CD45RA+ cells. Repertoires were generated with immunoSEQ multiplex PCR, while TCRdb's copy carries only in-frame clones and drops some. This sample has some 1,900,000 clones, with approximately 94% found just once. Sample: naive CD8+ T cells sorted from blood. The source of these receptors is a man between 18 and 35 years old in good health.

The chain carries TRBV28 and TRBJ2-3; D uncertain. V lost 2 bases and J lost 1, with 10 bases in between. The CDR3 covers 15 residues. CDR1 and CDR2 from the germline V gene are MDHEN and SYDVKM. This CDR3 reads CASSLAFSGTDTQYF. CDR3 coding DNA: TGTGCCAGCAGTTTAGCATTTTCCGGCACAGATACGCAGTATTTT.

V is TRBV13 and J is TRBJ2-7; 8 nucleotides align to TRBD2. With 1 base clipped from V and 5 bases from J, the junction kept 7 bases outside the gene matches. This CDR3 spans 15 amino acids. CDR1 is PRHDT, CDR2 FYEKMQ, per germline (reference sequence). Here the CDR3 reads CASSLDPGGPDEQYF. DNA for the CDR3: TGTGCCAGCAGCTTAGACCCGGGGGGGCCGGACGAGCAGTACTTC.

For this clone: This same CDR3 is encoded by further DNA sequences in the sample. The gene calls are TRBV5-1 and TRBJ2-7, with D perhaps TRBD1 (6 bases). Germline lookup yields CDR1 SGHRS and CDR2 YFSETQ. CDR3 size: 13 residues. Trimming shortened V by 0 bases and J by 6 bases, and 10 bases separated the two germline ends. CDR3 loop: CASSLGGGGEQYF. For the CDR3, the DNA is TGCGCCAGCAGCTTGGGTGGGGGCGGCGAGCAGTACTTC.

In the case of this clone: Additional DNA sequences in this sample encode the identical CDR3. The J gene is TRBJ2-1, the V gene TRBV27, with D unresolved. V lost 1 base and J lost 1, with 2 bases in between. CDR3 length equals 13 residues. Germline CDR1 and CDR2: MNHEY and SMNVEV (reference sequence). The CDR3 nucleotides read TGTGCCAGCAGTTTATATTCCTACAATGAGCAGTTCTTC. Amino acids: CASSLYSYNEQFF.

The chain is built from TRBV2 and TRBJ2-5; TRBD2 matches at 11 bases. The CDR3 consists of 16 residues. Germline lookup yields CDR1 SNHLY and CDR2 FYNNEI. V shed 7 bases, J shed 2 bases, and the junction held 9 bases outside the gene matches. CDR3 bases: TGTGCCAGCACCAGCCTTAGCGGGGGGGTTCAAGAGACCCAGTACTTC. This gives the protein CASTSLSGGVQETQYF.

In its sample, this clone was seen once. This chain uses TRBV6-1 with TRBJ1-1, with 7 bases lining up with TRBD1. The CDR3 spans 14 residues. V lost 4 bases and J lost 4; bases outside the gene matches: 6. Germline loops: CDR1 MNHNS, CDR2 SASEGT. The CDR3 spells CASSATGYSTEAFF. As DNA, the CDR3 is TGTGCCAGCAGTGCGACAGGGTATAGCACTGAAGCTTTCTTT.

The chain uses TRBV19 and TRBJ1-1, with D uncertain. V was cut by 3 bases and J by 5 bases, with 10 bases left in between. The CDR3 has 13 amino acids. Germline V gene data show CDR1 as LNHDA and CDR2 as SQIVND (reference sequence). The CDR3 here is CASSMGSTTEAFF. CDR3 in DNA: TGTGCCAGTAGTATGGGGTCAACAACTGAAGCTTTCTTT. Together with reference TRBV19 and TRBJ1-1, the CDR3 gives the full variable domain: DGGITQSPKYLFRKEGQNVTLSCEQNLNHDAMYWYRQDPGQGLRLIYYSQIVNDFQKGDIAEGYSVSREKKESFPLTVTSAQKNPTAFYLCASSMGSTTEAFFGQGTRLTVV.

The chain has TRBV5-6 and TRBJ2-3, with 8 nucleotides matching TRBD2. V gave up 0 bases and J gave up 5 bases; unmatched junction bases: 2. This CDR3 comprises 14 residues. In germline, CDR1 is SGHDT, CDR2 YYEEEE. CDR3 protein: CASSLGLAGDTQYF. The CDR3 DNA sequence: TGTGCCAGCAGCTTGGGGCTAGCGGGAGATACGCAGTATTTT.

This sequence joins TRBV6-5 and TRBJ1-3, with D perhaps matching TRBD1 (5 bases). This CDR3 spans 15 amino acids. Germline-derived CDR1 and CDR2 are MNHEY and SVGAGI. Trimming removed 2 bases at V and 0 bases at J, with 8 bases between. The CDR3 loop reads CASSYPQGSGNTIYF. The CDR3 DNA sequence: TGTGCCAGCAGTTACCCCCAGGGCTCTGGAAACACCATATATTTT.

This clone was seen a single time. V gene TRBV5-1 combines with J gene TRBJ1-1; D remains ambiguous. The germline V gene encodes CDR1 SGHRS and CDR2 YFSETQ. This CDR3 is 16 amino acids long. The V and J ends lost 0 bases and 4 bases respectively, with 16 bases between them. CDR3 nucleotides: TGCGCCAGCAGCTTGGGGGCAGGACGAAGTAGCACTGAAGCTTTCTTT. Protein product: CASSLGAGRSSTEAFF. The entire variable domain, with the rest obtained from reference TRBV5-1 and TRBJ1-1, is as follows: KAGVTQTPRYLIKTRGQQVTLSCSPISGHRSVSWYQQTPGQGLQFLFEYFSETQRNKGNFPGRFSGRQFSNSRSEMNVSTLELGDSALYLCASSLGAGRSSTEAFFGQGTRLTVV.

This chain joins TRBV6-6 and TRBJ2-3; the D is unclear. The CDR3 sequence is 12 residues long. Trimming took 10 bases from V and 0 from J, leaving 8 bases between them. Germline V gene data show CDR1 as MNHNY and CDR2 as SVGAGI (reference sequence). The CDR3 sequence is CATLPSTDTQYF. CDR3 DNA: TGTGCCACCCTCCCAAGCACAGATACGCAGTATTTT.

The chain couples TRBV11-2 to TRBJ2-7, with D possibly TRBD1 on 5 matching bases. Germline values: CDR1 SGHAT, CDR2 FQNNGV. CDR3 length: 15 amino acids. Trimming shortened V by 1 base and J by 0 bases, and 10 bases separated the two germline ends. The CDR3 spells CASSLGGQASYEQYF. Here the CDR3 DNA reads TGTGCCAGCAGCTTAGGGGGCCAGGCCTCCTACGAGCAGTACTTC.